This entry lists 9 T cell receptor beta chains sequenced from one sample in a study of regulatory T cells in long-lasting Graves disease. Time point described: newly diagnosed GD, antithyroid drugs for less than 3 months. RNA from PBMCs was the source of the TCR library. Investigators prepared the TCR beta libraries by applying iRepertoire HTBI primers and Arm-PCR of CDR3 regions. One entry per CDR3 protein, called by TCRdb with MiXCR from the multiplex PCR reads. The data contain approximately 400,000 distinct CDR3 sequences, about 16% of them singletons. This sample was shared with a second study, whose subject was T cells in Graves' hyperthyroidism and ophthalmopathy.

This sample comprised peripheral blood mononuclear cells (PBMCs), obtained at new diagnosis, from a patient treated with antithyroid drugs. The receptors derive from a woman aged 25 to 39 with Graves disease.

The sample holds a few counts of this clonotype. In nucleotides, the CDR3 is TGCGCCAGCAGCCAAGATCCGATGGGCTACGAGCAGTACTTC. Translating it yields CASSQDPMGYEQYF. This sequence joins TRBV4-1 and TRBJ2-7, with unresolved D. Between the trimmed V and J ends, which lost 0 bases and 3 bases, there was a span of 9 bases. The CDR3 loop spans 14 amino acids. CDR1 and CDR2 (germline): MGHRA, YSYEKL.

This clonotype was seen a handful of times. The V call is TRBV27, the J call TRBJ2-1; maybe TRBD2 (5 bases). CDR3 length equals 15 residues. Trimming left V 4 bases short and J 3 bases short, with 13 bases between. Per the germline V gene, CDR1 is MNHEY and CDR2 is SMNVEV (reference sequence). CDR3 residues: CASSSNPGVYNEQFF. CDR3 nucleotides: TGTGCCAGCAGTTCCAACCCCGGGGTCTACAATGAGCAGTTCTTC.

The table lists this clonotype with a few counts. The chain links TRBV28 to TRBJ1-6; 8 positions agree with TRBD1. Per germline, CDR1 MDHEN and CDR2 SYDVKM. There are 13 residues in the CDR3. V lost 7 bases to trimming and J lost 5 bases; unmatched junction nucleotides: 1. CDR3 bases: TGTGCCAGCATGGACAGGGATAATTCACCCCTCCACTTT. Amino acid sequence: CASMDRDNSPLHF.

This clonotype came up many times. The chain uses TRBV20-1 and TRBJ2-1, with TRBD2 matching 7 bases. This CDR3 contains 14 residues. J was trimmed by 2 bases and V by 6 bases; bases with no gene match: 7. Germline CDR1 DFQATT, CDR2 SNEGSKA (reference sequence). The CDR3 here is CSAHRAGTYNEQFF. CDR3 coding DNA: TGCAGTGCCCACCGAGCGGGAACCTACAATGAGCAGTTCTTC.

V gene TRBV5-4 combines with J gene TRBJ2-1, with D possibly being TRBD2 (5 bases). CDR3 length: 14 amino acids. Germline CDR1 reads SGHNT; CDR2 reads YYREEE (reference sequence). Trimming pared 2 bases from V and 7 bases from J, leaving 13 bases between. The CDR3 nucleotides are TGTGCCAGCAGCTTTGGGGAGAATGAGAATGAGCAGTTCTTC. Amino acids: CASSFGENENEQFF.

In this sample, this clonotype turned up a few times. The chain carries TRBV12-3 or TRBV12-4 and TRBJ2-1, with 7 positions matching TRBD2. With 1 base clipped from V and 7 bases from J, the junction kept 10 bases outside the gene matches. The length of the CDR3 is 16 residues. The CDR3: CASSLEGLGVANEQFF. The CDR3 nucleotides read TGTGCCAGCAGTTTAGAAGGACTAGGCGTCGCAAATGAGCAGTTCTTC.

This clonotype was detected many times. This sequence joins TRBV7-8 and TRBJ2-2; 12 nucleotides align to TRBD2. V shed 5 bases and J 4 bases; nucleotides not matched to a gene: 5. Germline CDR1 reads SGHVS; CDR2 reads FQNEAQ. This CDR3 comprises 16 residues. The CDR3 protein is CASSQRLAGVTGELFF. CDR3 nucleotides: TGTGCCAGCAGCCAAAGACTAGCGGGAGTCACCGGGGAGCTGTTTTTT.

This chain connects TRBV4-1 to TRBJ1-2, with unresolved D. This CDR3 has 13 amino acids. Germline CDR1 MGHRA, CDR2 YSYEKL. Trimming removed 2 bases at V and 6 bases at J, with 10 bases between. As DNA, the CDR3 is TGCGCCAGCAGCCAACGAGGGAGTGATGGCTACACCTTC. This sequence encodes CASSQRGSDGYTF.

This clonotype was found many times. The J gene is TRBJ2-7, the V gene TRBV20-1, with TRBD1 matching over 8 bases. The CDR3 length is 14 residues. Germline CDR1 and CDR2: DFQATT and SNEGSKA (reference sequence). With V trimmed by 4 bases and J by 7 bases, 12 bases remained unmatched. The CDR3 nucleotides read TGCAGTGCTACCAGAGGACAGGGCATGTGGGAGCAGTACTTC. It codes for CSATRGQGMWEQYF.